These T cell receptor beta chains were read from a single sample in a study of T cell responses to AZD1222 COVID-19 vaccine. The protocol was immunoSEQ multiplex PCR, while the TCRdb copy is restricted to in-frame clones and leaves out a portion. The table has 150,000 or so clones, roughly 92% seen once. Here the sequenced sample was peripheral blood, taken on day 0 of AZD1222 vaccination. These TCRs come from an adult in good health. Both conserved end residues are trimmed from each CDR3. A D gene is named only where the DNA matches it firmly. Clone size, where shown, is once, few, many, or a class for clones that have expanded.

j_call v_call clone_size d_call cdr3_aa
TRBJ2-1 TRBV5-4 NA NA ASSLDLGPYNEQF
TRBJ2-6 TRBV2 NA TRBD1 ASSERTGGVTGANVLT
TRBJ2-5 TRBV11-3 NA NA ASSFGGRETQY
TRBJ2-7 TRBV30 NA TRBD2 AWSPRLAGGSEQY
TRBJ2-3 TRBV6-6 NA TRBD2 ASSPGLAGIRGNTQY
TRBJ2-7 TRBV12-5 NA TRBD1 ASGKGQGSYEQY
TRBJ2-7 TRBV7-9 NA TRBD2 ASSPSGDSYEQY
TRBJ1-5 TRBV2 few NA ASSELGWSRNQPQH
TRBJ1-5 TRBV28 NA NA ASSLWWTVEYSNQPQH
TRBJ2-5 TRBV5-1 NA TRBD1 ASSIDRVETQY
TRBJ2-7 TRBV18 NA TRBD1 ASSPGQEFYEQY
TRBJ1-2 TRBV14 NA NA ARGVRGYT
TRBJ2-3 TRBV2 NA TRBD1 ATGDSYIDTQY
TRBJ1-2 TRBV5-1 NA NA ASSLRGAGDGYT
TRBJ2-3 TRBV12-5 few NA ASGLAGTITDTQY
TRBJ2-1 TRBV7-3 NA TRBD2 ASSLPTVAGGGNEQF
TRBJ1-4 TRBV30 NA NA AWEAVRGHEGSEVSEKLF
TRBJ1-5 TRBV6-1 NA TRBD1 ASSEAPGQRHNQPQH
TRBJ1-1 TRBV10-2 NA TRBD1 ASSGRTGNMNTEAF
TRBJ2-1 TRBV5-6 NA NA ASSFVAEIYNEQF
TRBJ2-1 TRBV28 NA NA ASSLGAIYNEQF
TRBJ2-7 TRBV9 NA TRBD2 ASSLDGGTSGSYEQY
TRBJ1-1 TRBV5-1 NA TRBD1 ASSLSTGGLRAEAF
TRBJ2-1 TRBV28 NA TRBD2 ARTAPLVFSGSINEQF
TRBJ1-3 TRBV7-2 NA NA ASSLARPSSGNTIY
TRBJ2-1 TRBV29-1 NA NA SVEFRGAPGNEQF
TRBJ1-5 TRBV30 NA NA AWTSSRGSGSNQPQH
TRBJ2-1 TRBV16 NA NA ASSQSDEQF
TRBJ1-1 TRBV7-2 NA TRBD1 ASSLVQGGTEAF
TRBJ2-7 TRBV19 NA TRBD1 ASSIVPGQGGEQY
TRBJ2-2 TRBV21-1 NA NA ASTRDRTNTGELF
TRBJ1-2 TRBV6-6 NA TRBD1 ASTPGQGYYGYT
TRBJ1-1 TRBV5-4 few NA ASSSGPPENTEAF
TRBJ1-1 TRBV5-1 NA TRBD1 ASSLEVGGSTEAF
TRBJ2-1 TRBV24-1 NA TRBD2 ATSGGGSLYNEQF
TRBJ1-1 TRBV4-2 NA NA ASSQDQLMNTEAF
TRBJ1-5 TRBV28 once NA ASSLHEDGQPQH
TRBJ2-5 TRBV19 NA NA ASSIGQGGRETQY
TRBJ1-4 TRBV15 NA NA ATSRDRGNRAKLF
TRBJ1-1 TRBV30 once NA AWSETGNTEAF
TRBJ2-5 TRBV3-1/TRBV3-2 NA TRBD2 ASSLLGLAGRETQY
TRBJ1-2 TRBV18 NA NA ASSSTGLERGYT
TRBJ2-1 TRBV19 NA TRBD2 ASSIEGLAGGYYNEQF
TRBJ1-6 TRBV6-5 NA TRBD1 ASKPGQGSESPLH
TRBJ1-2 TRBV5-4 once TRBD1 ASSRPGTGWHGYT